The 4 T cell receptor beta chains below all came from one sample that was sequenced in a study of naive and memory T cell subsets. An equimolar mix of two oligonucleotides served as the beta constant-region primer for TRBC1 and TRBC2. In TCRdb, the UMI-ligation and nested PCR reads were re-called with MiXCR into one record per CDR3 protein. This table has about 21,000 distinct CDR3 sequences, about 10% appearing once. The sample consisted of central memory CD8+ T cells from blood. These receptors originate from a human donor in good health.

This clonotype was seen more than once but under ten times. This chain joins TRBV4-2 and TRBJ2-1, with 9 bases fitting TRBD2. Germline V gives CDR1 LGHNA, CDR2 YNFKEQ. This CDR3 has 16 residues. With 0 bases clipped from V and 6 bases from J, the junction kept 6 bases outside the gene matches. CDR3 bases: TGTGCCAGCAGCCAAGATCTGAGTAGCGGGAGCAATGAGCAGTTCTTC. This codes for CASSQDLSSGSNEQFF.

This clonotype was recorded at least ten times. V is TRBV11-2 and J is TRBJ1-1; D not resolved. This CDR3 is built from 13 residues. V lost 1 base and J 8 bases, leaving 11 bases between the germline ends. In germline, CDR1 is SGHAT, CDR2 FQNNGV. Written as DNA, the CDR3 is TGTGCCAGCAGCTTAGGGCCTACTAGGGAAGCTTTCTTT. Translation gives CASSLGPTREAFF.

Note on this clonotype: One base away lies a much larger clone, so this may be a sequencing read error. V gene TRBV5-1 combines with J gene TRBJ1-6; D not certain. From germline, CDR1 is SGHRS and CDR2 YFSETQ. The CDR3 contains 15 residues. CDR3 residues: CASSLAGRDRSPIHF. The CDR3 DNA follows: TGCGCCAGCAGCTTGGCCGGGAGGGATCGGTCACCCATCCACTTT.

The V and J genes are TRBV9 and TRBJ2-7; 8 bases are shared with TRBD2. Germline CDR1 is SGDLS and CDR2 is YYNGEE. The V and J ends lost 4 bases and 5 bases, in that order; junction bases with no gene match: 8. CDR3 length: 14 residues. Here the CDR3 reads CASSRSGSFHEQYF. CDR3 in DNA: TGTGCCAGCAGCCGCAGCGGGAGTTTCCACGAGCAGTACTTC.